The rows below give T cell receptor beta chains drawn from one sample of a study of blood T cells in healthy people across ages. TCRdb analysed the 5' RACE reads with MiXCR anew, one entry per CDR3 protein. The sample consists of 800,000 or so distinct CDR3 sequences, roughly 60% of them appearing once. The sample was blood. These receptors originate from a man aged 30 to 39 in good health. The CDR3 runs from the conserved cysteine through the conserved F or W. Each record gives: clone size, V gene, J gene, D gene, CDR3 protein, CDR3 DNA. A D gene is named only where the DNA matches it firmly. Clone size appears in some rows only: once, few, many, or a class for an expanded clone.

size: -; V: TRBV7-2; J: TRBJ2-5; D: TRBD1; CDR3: CASSTLRDSWETQYF; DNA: TGTGCCAGCAGCACGTTACGGGACAGTTGGGAGACCCAGTACTTC
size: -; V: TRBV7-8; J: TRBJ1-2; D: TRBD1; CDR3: CASTRSRDRGLGGYTF; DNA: TGTGCCAGCACCCGAAGCCGGGACAGGGGGCTAGGAGGCTACACCTTC
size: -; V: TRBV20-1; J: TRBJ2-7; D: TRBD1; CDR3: CSATGTGANHEQYF; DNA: TGCAGTGCAACCGGGACAGGGGCTAACCACGAGCAGTACTTC
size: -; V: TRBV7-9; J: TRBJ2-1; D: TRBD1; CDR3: CASSVTGNPYEEQFF; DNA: TGTGCCAGCAGCGTGACAGGGAACCCGTACGAGGAGCAGTTCTTC
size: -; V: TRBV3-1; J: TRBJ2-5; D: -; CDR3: CASVAGNEETQYF; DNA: TGTGCCAGCGTCGCAGGGAATGAGGAGACCCAGTACTTC
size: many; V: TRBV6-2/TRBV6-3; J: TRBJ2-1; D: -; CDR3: CARIRGGPYNEQFF; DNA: TGTGCCAGGATACGGGGTGGACCCTACAATGAGCAGTTCTTC
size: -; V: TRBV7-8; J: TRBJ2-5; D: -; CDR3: CATAAGGTQETQYF; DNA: TGTGCCACCGCTGCAGGTGGGACCCAAGAGACCCAGTACTTC
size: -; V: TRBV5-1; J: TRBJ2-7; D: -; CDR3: CASSSGGQPYEQYF; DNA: TGCGCCAGCAGCTCGGGGGGACAGCCCTACGAGCAGTACTTC
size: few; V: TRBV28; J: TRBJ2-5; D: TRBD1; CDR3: CASSIPGQGGQETQYF; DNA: TGTGCCAGCAGTATCCCGGGACAGGGGGGCCAAGAGACCCAGTACTTC
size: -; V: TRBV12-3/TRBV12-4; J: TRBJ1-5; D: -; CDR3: CASSLVGSHQPQHF; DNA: TGTGCCAGCAGTTTAGTTGGGAGTCATCAGCCCCAGCATTTT
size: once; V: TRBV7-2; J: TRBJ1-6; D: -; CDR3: CASSLGGPSYNSPLHF; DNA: TGTGCCAGCAGCTTAGGCGGTCCAAGCTATAATTCACCCCTCCACTTT
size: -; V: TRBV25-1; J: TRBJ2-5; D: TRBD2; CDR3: CASSAGGSETQYF; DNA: TGTGCCAGCAGTGCGGGGGGATCCGAGACCCAGTACTTC
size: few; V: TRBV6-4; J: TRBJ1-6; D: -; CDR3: CASSDLPGGNSPLHF; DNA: TGTGCCAGCAGTGATCTTCCAGGAGGAAATTCACCCCTCCACTTT
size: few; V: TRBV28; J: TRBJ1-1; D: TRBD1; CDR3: CASSRQGGAPNTEAFF; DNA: TGTGCCAGCAGTCGACAGGGCGGGGCACCGAACACTGAAGCTTTCTTT
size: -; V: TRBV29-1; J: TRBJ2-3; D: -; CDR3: CSVEDLREDTQYF; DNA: TGCAGCGTTGAAGATCTTCGGGAGGATACGCAGTATTTT
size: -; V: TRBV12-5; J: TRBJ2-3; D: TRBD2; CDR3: CASESSGCTDTQYF; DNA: TGTGCTAGTGAATCTAGCGGGTGCACAGATACGCAGTATTTT
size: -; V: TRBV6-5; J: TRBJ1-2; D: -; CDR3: CASSYYTGLDYGYTF; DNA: TGTGCCAGCAGTTACTACACAGGGCTCGACTATGGCTACACCTTC
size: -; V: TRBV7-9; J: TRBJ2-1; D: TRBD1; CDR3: CASSSGTGFYNEQFF; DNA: TGTGCCAGCAGCTCCGGGACAGGGTTCTACAATGAGCAGTTCTTC
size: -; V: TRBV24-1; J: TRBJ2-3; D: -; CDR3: CATSDGWVADTQYF; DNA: TGTGCCACCAGTGATGGCTGGGTGGCAGATACGCAGTATTTT
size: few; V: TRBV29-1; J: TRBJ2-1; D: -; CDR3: CSVVVVQGYEQFF; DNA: TGCAGCGTTGTGGTCGTACAGGGCTATGAGCAGTTCTTC
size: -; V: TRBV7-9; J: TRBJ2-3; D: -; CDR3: CASSLTGITDTQYF; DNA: TGTGCCAGCAGCTTAACAGGGATCACAGATACGCAGTATTTT
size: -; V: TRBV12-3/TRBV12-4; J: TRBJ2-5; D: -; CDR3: CASSPDGQTETQYF; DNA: TGTGCCAGCAGCCCCGACGGACAGACGGAGACCCAGTACTTC
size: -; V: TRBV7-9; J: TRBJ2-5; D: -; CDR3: CASSCPATTQETQYF; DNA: TGTGCCAGCAGCTGTCCCGCGACAACCCAAGAGACCCAGTACTTC
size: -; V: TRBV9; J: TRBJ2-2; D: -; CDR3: CASSAPNTGELFF; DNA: TGTGCTAGCAGTGCTCCGAACACCGGGGAGCTGTTTTTT
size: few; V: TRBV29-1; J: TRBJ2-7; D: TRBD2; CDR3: CSVEGLAGGPYEQYF; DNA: TGCAGCGTTGAGGGACTAGCGGGGGGGCCCTACGAGCAGTACTTC
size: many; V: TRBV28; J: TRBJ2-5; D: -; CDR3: CASSSSWGAETQYF; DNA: TGTGCCAGCAGCTCTTCCTGGGGTGCAGAGACCCAGTACTTC
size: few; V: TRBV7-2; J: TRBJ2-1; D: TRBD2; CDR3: CASSQPSGLAGVSSRNEQFF; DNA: TGTGCCAGCAGCCAACCATCGGGACTAGCGGGGGTATCATCACGCAATGAGCAGTTCTTC
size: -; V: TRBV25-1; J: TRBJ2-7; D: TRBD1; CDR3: CASRDRYEQYF; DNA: TGTGCCAGCAGGGACAGGTACGAGCAGTACTTC
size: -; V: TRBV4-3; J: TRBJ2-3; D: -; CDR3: CASSLGNLGTDTQYF; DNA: TGCGCCAGCAGCCTCGGTAATTTGGGCACAGATACGCAGTATTTT
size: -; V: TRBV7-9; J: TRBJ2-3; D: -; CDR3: CAGADLEGPDTQYF; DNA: TGTGCCGGGGCTGATCTAGAGGGGCCAGATACGCAGTATTTT
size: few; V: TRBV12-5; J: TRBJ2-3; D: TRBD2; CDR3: CASGWTSGITDTQYF; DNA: TGTGCTAGTGGTTGGACTAGCGGGATTACAGATACGCAGTATTTT
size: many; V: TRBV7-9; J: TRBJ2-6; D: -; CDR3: CAPAASGANVLTF; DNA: TGTGCCCCGGCTGCCTCTGGGGCCAACGTCCTGACTTTC
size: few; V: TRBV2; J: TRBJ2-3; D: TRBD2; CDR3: CASRATTSGVADTQYF; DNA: TGTGCCAGCAGAGCTACGACTAGCGGGGTTGCAGATACGCAGTATTTT
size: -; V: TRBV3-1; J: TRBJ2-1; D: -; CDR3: CASSPYWISSYNEQFF; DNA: TGTGCCAGCAGCCCCTACTGGATAAGCTCCTACAATGAGCAGTTCTTC
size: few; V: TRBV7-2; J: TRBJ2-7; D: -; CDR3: CASSFLTAYEQYF; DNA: TGTGCCAGCAGCTTTCTCACAGCCTACGAGCAGTACTTC
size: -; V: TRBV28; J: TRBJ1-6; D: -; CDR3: CASSYHGRPYNSPLHF; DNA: TGTGCCAGCAGCTACCACGGGAGGCCTTATAATTCACCCCTCCACTTT
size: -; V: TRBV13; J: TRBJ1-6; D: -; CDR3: CASSPAGVISPLHF; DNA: TGTGCCAGCAGCCCCGCAGGGGTGATTTCACCCCTCCACTTT
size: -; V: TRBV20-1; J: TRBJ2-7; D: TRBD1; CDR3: CSALPGQGDYEQYF; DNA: TGCAGTGCTCTGCCGGGACAGGGGGACTACGAGCAGTACTTC
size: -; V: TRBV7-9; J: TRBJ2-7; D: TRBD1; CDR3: CASSRTGDTYEQYF; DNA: TGTGCCAGCAGCCGGACAGGGGATACCTACGAGCAGTACTTC
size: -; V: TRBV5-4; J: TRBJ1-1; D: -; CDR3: CASSLQPGKRTEAFF; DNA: TGTGCCAGCAGCCTGCAACCAGGGAAGAGAACTGAAGCTTTCTTT
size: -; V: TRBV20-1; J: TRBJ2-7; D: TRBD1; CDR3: CSVDRGLYEQYF; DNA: TGCAGTGTGGACAGGGGGCTGTACGAGCAGTACTTC
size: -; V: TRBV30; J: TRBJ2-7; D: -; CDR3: CALSIVGYEQYF; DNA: TGTGCCTTATCAATCGTCGGGTACGAGCAGTACTTC
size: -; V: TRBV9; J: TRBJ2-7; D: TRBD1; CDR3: CASSDGTGSSYEQYF; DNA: TGTGCCAGCAGCGACGGGACAGGTAGCTCCTACGAGCAGTACTTC
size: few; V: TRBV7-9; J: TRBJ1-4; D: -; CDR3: CASSLKNPNEKLFF; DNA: TGTGCCAGCAGCTTAAAGAACCCTAATGAAAAACTGTTTTTT
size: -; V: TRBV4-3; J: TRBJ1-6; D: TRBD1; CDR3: CASSQDGTVNSPLHF; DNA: TGCGCCAGCAGCCAAGATGGGACAGTCAATTCACCCCTCCACTTT
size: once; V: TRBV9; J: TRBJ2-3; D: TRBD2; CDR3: CASSVEGGGPADTQYF; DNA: TGTGCCAGCAGCGTAGAAGGCGGGGGACCCGCAGATACGCAGTATTTT
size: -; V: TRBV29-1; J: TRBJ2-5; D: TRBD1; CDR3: CSVRQGAGGTQYF; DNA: TGCAGCGTTAGACAGGGGGCCGGCGGGACCCAGTACTTC
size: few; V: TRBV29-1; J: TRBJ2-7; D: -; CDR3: CSVSDYYEQYF; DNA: TGCAGCGTCTCGGACTACTACGAGCAGTACTTC
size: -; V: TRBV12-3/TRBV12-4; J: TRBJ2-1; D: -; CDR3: CASSLRATLETQFF; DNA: TGTGCCAGCAGTTTACGGGCAACCCTGGAGACCCAGTTCTTC
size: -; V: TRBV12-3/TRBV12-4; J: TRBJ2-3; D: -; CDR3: CASSARQYTDTQYF; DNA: TGTGCCAGCAGTGCCCGACAGTACACAGATACGCAGTATTTT
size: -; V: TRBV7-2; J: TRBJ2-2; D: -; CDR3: CASSGTLIGELFF; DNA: TGTGCCAGCAGCGGGACTCTTATCGGGGAGCTGTTTTTT
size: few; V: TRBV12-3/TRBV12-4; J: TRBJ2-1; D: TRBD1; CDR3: CASSGTGAFGEQFF; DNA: TGTGCCAGCTCCGGGACAGGGGCTTTCGGTGAGCAGTTCTTC